This section outlines one TCR beta chain sequence together with its context. It has no known antigen specificity. Base qualities are not at hand, and no much larger clone is one base apart. The library was made by the immunoSEQ multiplex PCR assay. Roughly 10^5 TCR templates per sample were assayed on the deep sequencing platform. Genomic DNA extracted from sorted T cells was the material used for TCRbeta CDR3 sequencing. The published analysis was carried out like this. The R programming language was used for the clonal analysis of the TCRbeta CDR3 data. Unstimulated samples were compared with post-reaction CFSE-low samples to define alloreactive CD4+ and CD8+ clones. By matching sequences to the repertoires of sorted unstimulated Treg and non-Treg cells, each alloreactive CD4+ clone was assigned a regulatory or non-regulatory origin. TCRdb took over this immuneACCESS table, retaining in-frame rearrangements with V and J assigned. Such tables are incomplete; in checked studies, under half of the missing clones stem from an unresolved V gene, and the remainder is unexplained. The V and J calls and clone size were taken over from that table, and D and trimming were inferred from the DNA. For this sample there are 100,000 or so clones; around 90% appear just once. Of the sample, about 2.6% falls within the top ten clones.

TCRbeta CDR3 sequencing was performed on sorted unstimulated T cells and on proliferating T cells recovered from mixed lymphocyte reactions. Fresh whole blood from approximately ten HLA-typed healthy donors was used to isolate PBMCs. These data are taken from a study of siplizumab effects on memory and regulatory T cells (dated by TCRdb to the late 2010s). General notes on the study: The study examined how the anti-CD2 antibody siplizumab affects alloreactive T-cell subsets in allogeneic mixed lymphocyte reactions built from human PBMCs.

CDR1 is given as KGHSH and CDR2 as LQKENI, both from the germline V gene. The junction shows trimming of 8 bases on V and 5 bases on J, plus 18 bases between the germline ends. Including the terminal cysteine and phenylalanine, the CDR3 comprises 14 residues. The entry retains the CDR3 DNA only, 42 bases that are in frame from base 1. The paper's findings and limits, for the study overall: In reactions with siplizumab, an average of approximately 69% of mappable alloreactive CD4+ clones were Treg-derived, compared with 25% to 30% in control reactions. For roughly 75-97% of proliferating CD4+ or CD8+ clones, no naive or memory phenotype could be assigned. Unstimulated naive T cells appeared to be more diverse than memory T cells, and naive cells seemed to make a substantial contribution to the alloresponse. Whether proliferating Tregs from siplizumab cultures were suppressive was not functionally confirmed. Siplizumab significantly reduced the cumulative frequency of alloreactive sequences traceable to unstimulated CD4+ memory T cells. Because sequences at frequencies below about 10^-5 were poorly captured, only a minor fraction of alloreactive clones could be mapped back to unstimulated subsets.

The sample consisted of CD4+ T cells sorted from blood. The receptor chain draws on TRBV18 and TRBJ2-5; D gene: possibly TRBD1, on 6 matching bases. This clonotype was sampled from a human donor in good health. Some clones in this sample may be carry-over from other donors' samples. The nucleotides are TGTGCCAGCGCCTACAGGGAATTAAGGGAGACCCAGTACTTC. Its product reads: CASAYRELRETQYF.